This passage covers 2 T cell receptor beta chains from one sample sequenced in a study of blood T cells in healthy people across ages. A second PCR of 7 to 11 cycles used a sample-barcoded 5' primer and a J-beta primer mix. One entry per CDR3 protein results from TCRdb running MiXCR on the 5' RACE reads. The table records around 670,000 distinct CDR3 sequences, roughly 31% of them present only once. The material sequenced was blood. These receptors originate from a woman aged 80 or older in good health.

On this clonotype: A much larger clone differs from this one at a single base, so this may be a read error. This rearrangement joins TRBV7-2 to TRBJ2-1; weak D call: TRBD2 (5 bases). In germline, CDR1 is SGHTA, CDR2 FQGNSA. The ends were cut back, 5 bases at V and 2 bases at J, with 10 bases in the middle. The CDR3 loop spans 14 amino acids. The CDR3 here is CASSREGTYNEQFF. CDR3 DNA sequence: TGTGCCAGCAGCCGGGAAGGGACCTACAATGAGCAGTTCTTC.

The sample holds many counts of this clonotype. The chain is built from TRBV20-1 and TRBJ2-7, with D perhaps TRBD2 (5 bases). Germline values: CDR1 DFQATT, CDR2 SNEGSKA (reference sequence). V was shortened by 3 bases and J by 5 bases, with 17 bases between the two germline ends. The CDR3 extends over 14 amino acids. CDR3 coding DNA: TGCAGTGCTAGGGAGGAGACGGTCCCCAACGAGCAGTACTTC. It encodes CSAREETVPNEQYF.